These 17 T cell receptor beta chains were all obtained from the same sample, sequenced in a study of neurological immune-mediated disorders. As to time point: longitudinal time-point 2. MiXCR, applied by TCRdb to the 5' RACE reads, yields one record per CDR3 protein. The table has over 75,000 distinct CDR3 sequences, 5.8% seen once; the top ten hold 7.9%. Source material: PBMCs. These receptor sequences come from a woman aged 55-70 years with multiple sclerosis.

This clonotype has a count of ten or more. V is TRBV7-9 and J is TRBJ2-7, with D possibly matching TRBD1 (6 bases). V was cut by 5 bases and J by 3 bases, with 14 bases left in between. The CDR3 consists of 14 residues. Germline V gene data show CDR1 as SEHNR and CDR2 as FQNEAQ (reference sequence). The CDR3, as DNA: TGTGCCAGCAGCACCGACGGGACAAACTACGAGCAGTACTTC. It codes for CASSTDGTNYEQYF.

A few counts support this clonotype. The CDR3 ends on some other residue instead of the conserved phenylalanine or tryptophan, so this is likely a read error. The V call is TRBV24-1, the J call TRBJ2-5, with D perhaps TRBD2 (6 bases). Germline loops: CDR1 KGHDR, CDR2 SFDVKD. V lost 5 bases and J 2 bases, leaving 11 bases between the germline ends. The CDR3 has 14 amino acids. DNA of the CDR3: TGTGCCACCAGTGGGTCTAGCGTTCAAGAGACCCAGTACCCC. It is translated as CATSGSSVQETQYP.

This clonotype showed up many times. The rearrangement links TRBV20-1 to TRBJ2-7; D perhaps matches TRBD2 (6 bases). The CDR3 has 12 residues. V lost 7 bases and J lost 2, with 12 bases in between. From germline, CDR1 is DFQATT and CDR2 SNEGSKA (reference sequence). This chain's CDR3 is CSGEDSTYEQYF. CDR3 nucleotide sequence: TGCAGTGGGGAGGACTCCACCTACGAGCAGTACTTC.

This clonotype showed up many times. This chain uses TRBV7-6 with TRBJ1-5, with 12 bases aligning to TRBD1. The V segment lost 3 bases and the J segment 7 bases; nucleotides outside the gene matches: 4. The CDR3 contains 15 residues. The germline V gene has CDR1 SGHVS and CDR2 FNYEAQ. This CDR3 reads CASSFGTGGGQPQHF. The CDR3 coding sequence is TGTGCCAGCAGCTTTGGGACAGGGGGCGGGCAGCCCCAGCATTTT.

The genes are TRBV27 and TRBJ2-3, with 9 bases lining up with TRBD2. V trimming: 4 bases; J trimming: 2 bases; junction bases outside the gene matches: 13. The germline CDR1 and CDR2 sequences are MNHEY and SMNVEV (reference sequence). This CDR3 spans 18 amino acids. The CDR3 loop is CASSYLASAGGHTDTQYF. CDR3 sequence (DNA): TGTGCCAGCAGTTATCTAGCTTCAGCGGGGGGACACACAGATACGCAGTATTTT.

The sample holds many counts of this clonotype. The CDR3 sequence: CASSPMTGRGTEAFF. The CDR3 nucleotides read TGCGCCAGCAGCCCCATGACAGGGAGAGGCACTGAAGCTTTCTTT. V and J are TRBV5-1 and TRBJ1-1, with 7 bases matching TRBD1. V gave up 4 bases and J gave up 4 bases; unmatched junction bases: 10. This CDR3 spans 15 amino acids. In germline, CDR1 is SGHRS, CDR2 YFSETQ.

This clonotype came up many times. The J gene is TRBJ1-2, the V gene TRBV5-1, with 8 nucleotides matching TRBD1. This CDR3 has 15 residues. The germline V gene has CDR1 SGHRS and CDR2 YFSETQ. The V gene end was trimmed by 0 bases and the J gene end by 4 bases; junction bases not matched to a gene: 5. The CDR3 here is CASSLVAQGGYGYTF. CDR3 coding DNA: TGCGCCAGCAGCTTGGTGGCACAGGGGGGCTATGGCTACACCTTC.

There are many counts of this clonotype. The V gene is TRBV20-1, the J gene TRBJ2-7, with D unresolved. Trimming took 5 bases from V and 1 from J, leaving 12 bases between them. The germline V gene has CDR1 DFQATT and CDR2 SNEGSKA (reference sequence). The CDR3 runs to 13 residues. CDR3 bases: TGCAGTGCTCCAGTCCCCGGGTCCTACGAGCAGTACTTC. Protein: CSAPVPGSYEQYF.

The CDR3 bases are TGTGCCAGCAGTCCGGCCTCCACCTCCTACAATGAGCAGTTCTTC. It encodes CASSPASTSYNEQFF. The rearrangement joins TRBV7-9 to TRBJ2-1, with D hard to call. Germline V gene lookup returns CDR1 SEHNR and CDR2 FQNEAQ (reference sequence). The CDR3 is made up of 15 amino acids. Trimming left V 6 bases short and J 0 bases short, with 12 bases between.

This clonotype was detected ten times or more. The chain is built from TRBV6-1 and TRBJ2-7; perhaps TRBD2 as D (5 bases). Per the germline V gene, CDR1 is MNHNS and CDR2 is SASEGT. CDR3 length equals 13 residues. V shed 6 bases and J shed 2 bases, with 11 bases lying between them. The CDR3 DNA follows: TGTGCCAGCAGCCCCATGAGGGCCTACGAGCAGTACTTC. Translation: CASSPMRAYEQYF.

This clonotype was detected many times. The rearrangement links TRBV7-2 to TRBJ2-5; the D gene is possibly TRBD2 (6 bases). Per the germline V gene, CDR1 is SGHTA and CDR2 is FQGNSA. Trimming took 7 bases from V and 5 from J, leaving 23 bases between them. This CDR3 spans 16 amino acids. The CDR3 region has the DNA TGTGCCAGCACCCGACTCCAGCTGGGGGGTCTGGAGACCCAGTACTTC. It codes for CASTRLQLGGLETQYF.

As regards this clonotype: This could be a read error, since a much larger clone is one nucleotide away. This chain joins TRBV20-1 and TRBJ1-2, with D possibly TRBD1 on 5 matching bases. There are 16 residues in the CDR3. Per germline, CDR1 DFQATT and CDR2 SNEGSKA (reference sequence). For the CDR3, the DNA is TGCAGTTCTAGAGATGGTGACGTGGGGGACTCTGGTGGCTACACCTTC. Encoded protein: CSSRDGDVGDSGGYTF.

This clonotype has at least ten counts. The rearrangement links TRBV5-1 to TRBJ1-2; TRBD1 agrees at 7 bases. From germline, CDR1 is SGHRS and CDR2 YFSETQ. V was clipped by 4 bases and J by 8 bases; unmatched bases: 8. The CDR3 runs to 13 residues. DNA of the CDR3: TGCGCCAGCAGCCCCGACAGGGTTGGAGGCTACACCTTC. It specifies CASSPDRVGGYTF.

In its sample, this clonotype was seen many times. The rearrangement joins TRBV9 to TRBJ2-4; 8 bases are shared with TRBD1. The CDR3 consists of 13 residues. Germline CDR1 is SGDLS and CDR2 is YYNGEE. The junction had 3 bases not matched to a gene; V was cut back by 4 bases and J by 6 bases. DNA for the CDR3: TGTGCCAGCAGCCGCGGACAGGGAAACATTCAGTACTTC. It translates to CASSRGQGNIQYF. The full variable domain, in which reference TRBV9 and TRBJ2-4 provide the parts outside the CDR3, is DSGVTQTPKHLITATGQRVTLRCSPRSGDLSVYWYQQSLDQGLQFLIQYYNGEERAKGNILERFSAQQFPDLHSELNLSSLELGDSALYFCASSRGQGNIQYFGAGTRLSVL.

This clonotype was seen at least ten times. The chain carries TRBV28 and TRBJ2-7; D is unresolved. CDR1 is MDHEN, CDR2 SYDVKM, per germline. V dropped 6 bases and J dropped 2 bases, with 5 bases sitting between them. This CDR3 has 11 residues. The CDR3 bases are TGTGCCAGCAGCTACCCCTACGAGCAGTACTTC. This sequence encodes CASSYPYEQYF.

This clonotype was seen repeatedly, ten times or more. CDR3 bases: TGTGCCACCAGCAGAGATCCGGGGGGTGGAAACACCATATATTTT. This encodes CATSRDPGGGNTIYF. The chain couples TRBV15 to TRBJ1-3; TRBD1 is a possible D gene (5 bases). CDR3 length equals 15 residues. Trimming cost V 0 bases and J 3 bases, with 9 bases left between them. Germline loops: CDR1 LNHNV, CDR2 YYDKDF (reference sequence).

The J gene is TRBJ2-7, the V gene TRBV5-6; no clear D gene. This CDR3 spans 14 amino acids. Trimming removed 1 base from V and 0 bases from J, with 8 bases in between. Per the germline V gene, CDR1 is SGHDT and CDR2 is YYEEEE. The CDR3 region has the DNA TGTGCCAGCAGCTTGCTGGGGAACTCCTACGAGCAGTACTTC. The encoded protein is CASSLLGNSYEQYF.